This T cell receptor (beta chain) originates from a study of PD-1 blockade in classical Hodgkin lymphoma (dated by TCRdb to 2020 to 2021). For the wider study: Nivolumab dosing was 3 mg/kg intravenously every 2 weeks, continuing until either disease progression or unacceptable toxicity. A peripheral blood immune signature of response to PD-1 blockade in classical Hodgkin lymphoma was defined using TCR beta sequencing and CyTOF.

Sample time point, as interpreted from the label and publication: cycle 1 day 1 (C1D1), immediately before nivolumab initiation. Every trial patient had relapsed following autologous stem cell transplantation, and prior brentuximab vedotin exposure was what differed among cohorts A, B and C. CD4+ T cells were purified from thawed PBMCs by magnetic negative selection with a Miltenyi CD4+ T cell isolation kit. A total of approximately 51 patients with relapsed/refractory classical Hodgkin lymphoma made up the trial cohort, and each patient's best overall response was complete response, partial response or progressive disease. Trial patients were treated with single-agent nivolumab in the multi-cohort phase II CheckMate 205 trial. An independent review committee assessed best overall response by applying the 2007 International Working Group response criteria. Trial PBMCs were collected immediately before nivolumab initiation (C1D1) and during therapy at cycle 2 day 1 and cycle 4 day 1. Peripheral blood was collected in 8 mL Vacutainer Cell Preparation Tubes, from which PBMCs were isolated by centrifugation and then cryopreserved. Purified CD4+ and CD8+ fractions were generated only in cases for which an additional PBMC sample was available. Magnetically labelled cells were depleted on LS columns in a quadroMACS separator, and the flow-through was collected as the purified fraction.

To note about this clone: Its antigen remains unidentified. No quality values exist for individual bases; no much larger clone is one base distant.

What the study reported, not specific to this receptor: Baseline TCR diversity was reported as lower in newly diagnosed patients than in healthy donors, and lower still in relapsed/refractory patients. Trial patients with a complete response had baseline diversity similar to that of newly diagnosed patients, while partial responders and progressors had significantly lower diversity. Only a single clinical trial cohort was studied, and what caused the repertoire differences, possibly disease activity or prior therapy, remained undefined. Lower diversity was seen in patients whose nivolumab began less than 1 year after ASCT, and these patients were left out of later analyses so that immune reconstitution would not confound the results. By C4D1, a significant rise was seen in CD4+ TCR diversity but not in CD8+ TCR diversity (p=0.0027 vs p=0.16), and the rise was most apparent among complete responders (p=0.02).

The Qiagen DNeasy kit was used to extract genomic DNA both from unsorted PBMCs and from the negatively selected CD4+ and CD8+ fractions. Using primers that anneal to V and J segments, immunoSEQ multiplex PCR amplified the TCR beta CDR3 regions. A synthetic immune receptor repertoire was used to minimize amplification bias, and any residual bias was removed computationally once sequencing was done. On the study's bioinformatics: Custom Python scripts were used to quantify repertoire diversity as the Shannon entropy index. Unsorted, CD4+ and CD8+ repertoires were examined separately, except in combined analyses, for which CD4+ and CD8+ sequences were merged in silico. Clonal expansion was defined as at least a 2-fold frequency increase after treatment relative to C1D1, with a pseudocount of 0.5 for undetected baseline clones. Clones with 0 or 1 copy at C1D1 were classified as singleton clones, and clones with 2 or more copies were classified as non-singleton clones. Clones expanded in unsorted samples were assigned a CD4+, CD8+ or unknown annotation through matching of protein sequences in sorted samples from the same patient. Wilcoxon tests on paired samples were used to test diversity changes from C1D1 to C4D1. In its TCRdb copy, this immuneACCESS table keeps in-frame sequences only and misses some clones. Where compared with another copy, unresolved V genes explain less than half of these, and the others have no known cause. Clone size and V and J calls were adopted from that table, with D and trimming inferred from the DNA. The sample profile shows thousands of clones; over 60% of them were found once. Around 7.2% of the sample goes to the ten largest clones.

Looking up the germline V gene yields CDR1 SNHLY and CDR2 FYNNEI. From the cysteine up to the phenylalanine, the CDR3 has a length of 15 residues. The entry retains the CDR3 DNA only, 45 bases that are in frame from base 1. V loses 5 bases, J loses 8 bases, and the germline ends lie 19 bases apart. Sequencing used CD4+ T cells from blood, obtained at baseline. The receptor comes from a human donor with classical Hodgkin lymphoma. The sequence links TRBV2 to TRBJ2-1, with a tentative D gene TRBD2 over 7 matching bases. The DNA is TGTGCCAGCAGTCAACAGGGTTCCGGACTAGATGAGCAGTTCTTC. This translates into CASSQQGSGLDEQFF.